The rows below give T cell receptor beta chains drawn from one sample of a study of cytomegalovirus exposure and HLA in healthy donors. Data came from immunoSEQ multiplex PCR; TCRdb stores just in-frame clones and leaves some out. The sample has 110,000 or so clones, 74% seen once. Sequencing was done on a sample of PBMCs. The receptors were sampled from a human donor in good health. CDR3s include the opening cysteine and the closing phenylalanine or tryptophan. D genes are given only for firm matches. For some rows the clone size is stated as once, few or many, or as a class when expanded; others skip it.

j_gene,d_gene,v_gene,abundance,CDR3aa,CDR3nt
TRBJ2-3,TRBD2,TRBV5-1,once,CAGSDQTSGGTDTQYF,TGCGCCGGCAGCGACCAAACTAGCGGAGGCACAGATACGCAGTATTTT
TRBJ2-3,-,TRBV10-3,-,CAISDPGLSGDTQYF,TGTGCCATCAGTGACCCGGGACTCTCGGGAGATACGCAGTATTTT
TRBJ2-7,-,TRBV6-5,few,CASSYDSSLRQYF,TGTGCCAGCAGTTACGACAGTAGCCTACGACAGTACTTC
TRBJ1-1,TRBD1,TRBV19,-,CASTFGQALNTEAFF,TGTGCCAGTACCTTTGGACAGGCACTAAACACTGAAGCTTTCTTT
TRBJ1-4,TRBD1,TRBV4-1,-,CASSQPRGNEKLFF,TGCGCCAGCAGCCAACCCAGGGGGAATGAAAAACTGTTTTTT
TRBJ1-2,TRBD1,TRBV15,few,CATSRRGGTGGRADGYTF,TGTGCCACCAGCAGACGAGGGGGGACAGGGGGACGGGCGGACGGCTACACCTTC
TRBJ1-5,-,TRBV5-1,-,CASSLVAGSQPQHF,TGCGCCAGCAGCTTGGTGGCAGGTAGTCAGCCCCAGCATTTT
TRBJ1-5,TRBD1,TRBV10-1,-,CASSEHSLSRGDQPQHF,TGCGCCAGCAGTGAACACTCGTTGAGCAGGGGGGATCAGCCCCAGCATTTT
TRBJ2-7,TRBD1,TRBV27,-,CASSSGQGYEQYF,TGTGCCAGCAGTTCGGGACAGGGCTACGAGCAGTACTTC
TRBJ1-4,-,TRBV5-6,-,CASSLQGTNEKLFF,TGTGCCAGCAGCCTACAGGGAACTAATGAAAAACTGTTTTTT
TRBJ2-1,TRBD2,TRBV30,-,CAYSSGGNEQFF,TGTGCCTACAGTAGCGGGGGGAATGAGCAGTTCTTC
TRBJ1-3,-,TRBV5-1,-,CASSLGGGNTIYF,TGCGCCAGCAGCTTGGGAGGTGGAAACACCATATATTTT
TRBJ1-2,-,TRBV28,-,CASRRIREGGRQRYYGYTF,TGTGCCAGCAGACGGATTAGGGAAGGGGGTCGTCAGCGATACTATGGCTACACCTTC
TRBJ2-1,TRBD2,TRBV29-1,few,CSVEPAGVFFDYNEQFF,TGCAGCGTTGAACCAGCGGGAGTTTTCTTTGACTACAATGAGCAGTTCTTC